Below, 26 T cell receptor beta chains from the same sample are listed, as sequenced in a study of siplizumab effects on memory and regulatory T cells. Some clones are missing from TCRdb's copy, which holds only in-frame ones; the method was immunoSEQ multiplex PCR. The sample includes about 18,000 clones, about 45% seen only once; the top ten take approximately 6%. These receptors' targets are unknown. The mixed lymphocyte reaction cells were cocultured at 37°C for six to seven days. The specimen was CFSE-low (dividing) CD4+ T cells sorted from an allogeneic mixed lymphocyte reaction. These receptors came from a human donor in good health; the cells came from an allogeneic mixed lymphocyte reaction. Some clones in this sample may be carry-over from other donors' samples.

The rearrangement links TRBV19 to TRBJ1-4; D call uncertain. From germline, CDR1 is LNHDA and CDR2 SQIVND (reference sequence). This CDR3 has 14 residues. V shed 3 bases and J shed 3 bases, with 8 bases lying between them. The CDR3 reads CASSMGSANEKLFF. As DNA, the CDR3 is TGTGCCAGTAGTATGGGAAGTGCTAATGAAAAACTGTTTTTT.

The CDR3 here is CASSFQARGAFF. Written as DNA, the CDR3 is TGTGCCAGCAGCTTCCAGGCCAGGGGAGCTTTCTTT. The V call is TRBV5-8, the J call TRBJ1-1; possible D gene TRBD1, 6 bases. Germline V gene data show CDR1 as SGHTS and CDR2 as YDEGEE. The CDR3 spans 12 residues. V was trimmed by 2 bases and J by 10 bases, leaving 12 bases between them.

J is TRBJ2-7 and V is TRBV6-5; no reliable D call. V lost 6 bases and J lost 3, with 18 bases in between. This CDR3 comprises 15 residues. Germline CDR1 and CDR2: MNHEY and SVGAGI. The CDR3 reads CASRPDLLYFYEQYF. DNA for the CDR3: TGTGCCAGCAGGCCGGACCTACTTTACTTCTACGAGCAGTACTTC.

V is TRBV11-2 and J is TRBJ1-6; D gene ambiguous. Trimming left V 2 bases short and J 10 bases short, with 12 bases between. Germline CDR1 is SGHAT and CDR2 is FQNNGV. The CDR3 is made up of 14 amino acids. This chain's CDR3 is CASSLIRPPSPLHF. The CDR3 coding sequence is TGTGCCAGCAGCTTAATACGACCTCCCTCACCCCTCCACTTT. The full variable domain, completed using reference TRBV11-2 and TRBJ1-6, is EAGVAQSPRYKIIEKRQSVAFWCNPISGHATLYWYQQILGQGPKLLIQFQNNGVVDDSQLPKDRFSAERLKGVDSTLKIQPAKLEDSAVYLCASSLIRPPSPLHFGNGTRLTVT.

The gene calls are TRBV5-1 and TRBJ2-1; 10 bases match TRBD2. CDR3 length equals 16 residues. V trimming: 2 bases; J trimming: 8 bases; junction bases outside the gene matches: 10. Germline CDR1 SGHRS, CDR2 YFSETQ. The CDR3 nucleotides are TGCGCCAGCAGCTTTATGGCTAGCGGGAGTCTGCATGAGCAGTTCTTC. Translating gives CASSFMASGSLHEQFF.

Only one count was recorded for this clone. This chain joins TRBV9 and TRBJ2-5; 11 bases map to TRBD2. With V trimmed by 0 bases and J by 5 bases, 9 bases remained unmatched. CDR1 is SGDLS and CDR2 is YYNGEE in the germline V gene. This CDR3 contains 17 residues. CDR3 coding DNA: TGTGCCAGCAGCGTAGGTGGTAGCGGGAGGGTAGGTGAGACCCAGTACTTC. It translates to CASSVGGSGRVGETQYF.

The chain combines TRBV30 with TRBJ2-3; the D is unclear. This CDR3 spans 13 amino acids. V was pared by 4 bases and J by 2 bases, with 10 bases between. Per germline, CDR1 GTSNPN and CDR2 SVGIG (reference sequence). CDR3 loop: CAWNPRHTDTQYF. CDR3 coding DNA: TGTGCCTGGAATCCCCGCCACACAGATACGCAGTATTTT.

The rearrangement uses TRBV7-9 and TRBJ2-5; D could derive from TRBD1 or TRBD2 (5 bases each). Between the trimmed V and J ends, which lost 3 bases and 1 base, there was a span of 12 bases. Germline-derived CDR1 and CDR2 are SEHNR and FQNEAQ (reference sequence). The CDR3 covers 15 residues. The CDR3 protein is CASSFARGLQETQYF. The CDR3 DNA reads TGTGCCAGCAGCTTCGCCCGGGGCCTCCAAGAGACCCAGTACTTC.

The chain joins TRBV6-6 to TRBJ1-5; TRBD1 aligns across 7 bases. The CDR3 covers 13 residues. CDR1 is MNHNY, CDR2 SVGAGI, per germline (reference sequence). V dropped 3 bases and J dropped 6; count of bases not matched to a gene: 2. CDR3 bases: TGTGCCAGCAGTTATACAGGGGCTCAGCCCCAGCATTTT. This encodes CASSYTGAQPQHF.

This clone was observed at least ten times. This chain joins TRBV5-1 and TRBJ2-5; TRBD1 is a possible D gene (5 bases). Per the germline V gene, CDR1 is SGHRS and CDR2 is YFSETQ. This CDR3 is built from 15 residues. With 0 bases removed from V and 4 bases from J, the gap between germline ends came to 13 bases. DNA of the CDR3: TGCGCCAGCAGCTTGGGGCAGGGCTGGGCAGAGACCCAGTACTTC. Its protein product is CASSLGQGWAETQYF.

The chain combines TRBV5-1 with TRBJ1-6; 9 bases align to TRBD1. This CDR3 has 17 residues. Germline lookup yields CDR1 SGHRS and CDR2 YFSETQ. The V and J ends lost 5 bases and 7 bases, in that order; junction bases with no gene match: 13. CDR3 protein: CASSLIPGQGENSPLHF. CDR3 coding DNA: TGCGCCAGCAGTCTAATACCGGGACAGGGTGAAAATTCACCCCTCCACTTT.

The chain links TRBV7-8 to TRBJ2-5; the match to TRBD2 covers 11 bases. Unmatched junction bases numbered 13, after V lost 5 bases and J lost 5 bases. From germline, CDR1 is SGHVS and CDR2 FQNEAQ. The length of the CDR3 is 17 residues. CDR3 DNA: TGTGCCAGCAGCCCCCCTACTGGACTAGCGGGCCAGGAGACCCAGTACTTC. Translation: CASSPPTGLAGQETQYF.

This clone is labeled medium-sized. The chain combines TRBV7-6 with TRBJ1-5; D is uncertain. The CDR3 has 17 amino acids. Trimming removed 4 bases at V and 0 bases at J, with 16 bases between. Germline V gene lookup returns CDR1 SGHVS and CDR2 FNYEAQ. The CDR3 DNA reads TGTGCCAGCAGCTCCCAAACAGACCGATTTAGCAATCAGCCCCAGCATTTT. This codes for CASSSQTDRFSNQPQHF. The variable domain in full, completed from reference TRBV7-6 and TRBJ1-5, reads GAGVSQSPRYKVTKRGQDVALRCDPISGHVSLYWYRQALGQGPEFLTYFNYEAQQDKSGLPNDRFSAERPEGSISTLTIQRTEQRDSAMYRCASSSQTDRFSNQPQHFGDGTRLSIL.

The CDR3 spells CASSWGPGAPYEQYF. CDR3 DNA: TGTGCCAGCAGCTGGGGGCCAGGGGCTCCCTACGAGCAGTACTTC. This chain links TRBV7-3 with TRBJ2-7; D is possibly TRBD1 (6 bases). The V and J ends lost 4 bases and 2 bases respectively, with 15 bases between them. CDR1 and CDR2 (germline): SGHTA, FQGTGA. This CDR3 contains 15 residues.

CDR3 protein: CAISESGYEQYF. CDR3 coding DNA: TGTGCCATCAGTGAGTCCGGCTACGAGCAGTACTTC. The chain combines TRBV10-3 with TRBJ2-7; D is unresolved. Trimming stripped 0 bases from V and 3 bases from J, with 3 bases between. This CDR3 comprises 12 residues. CDR1 is ENHRY and CDR2 is SYGVKD in the germline V gene.

This clone has only a few counts. J is TRBJ1-1 and V is TRBV7-2; maybe TRBD1 (5 bases). Germline V gene data show CDR1 as SGHTA and CDR2 as FQGNSA. Deletions cut 5 bases from V and 0 bases from J, with 13 bases between. This CDR3 contains 15 residues. CDR3 sequence (DNA): TGTGCCAGCAGCCGGGGGAGCCACCTGAACACTGAAGCTTTCTTT. Translated: CASSRGSHLNTEAFF.

This clone was seen only a few times. The chain joins TRBV20-1 to TRBJ1-1; D is uncertain. Germline assignment: CDR1 DFQATT and CDR2 SNEGSKA (reference sequence). The CDR3 has 10 amino acids. The V end was cut by 5 bases, the J end by 6 bases, with 7 bases between. CDR3 nucleotides: TGCAGTGCTGGTAGTCCTGAAGCTTTCTTT. Protein sequence: CSAGSPEAFF.

In DNA, the CDR3 is TGCGCCAGCAGCTTGGGGGGGACTAGCGCCTCCTACAATGAGCAGTTCTTC. It encodes CASSLGGTSASYNEQFF. This chain links TRBV5-1 with TRBJ2-1; 10 bases match TRBD2. The CDR3 is 17 amino acids. The J segment lost 0 bases and the V segment lost 0 bases, leaving 3 bases of the junction unmatched. Germline-derived CDR1 and CDR2 are SGHRS and YFSETQ.

This clone was observed once. The V and J genes are TRBV6-1 and TRBJ1-2, with 8 bases lining up with TRBD1. After removal of 7 bases from V and 8 bases from J, the junction contained 15 bases not matched to a gene. The CDR3 covers 15 residues. The germline V gene encodes CDR1 MNHNS and CDR2 SASEGT. The chain's CDR3 is CASTLKGQGAHGYTF. DNA of the CDR3: TGTGCCAGCACACTAAAGGGGCAGGGGGCGCACGGCTACACCTTC.

The gene calls are TRBV7-9 and TRBJ2-4; D might be TRBD1 or TRBD2, each matching 6 bases. Between the trimmed V and J ends, which lost 5 bases and 8 bases, there was a span of 22 bases. This CDR3 spans 16 amino acids. CDR1 is SEHNR and CDR2 is FQNEAQ in the germline V gene (reference sequence). CDR3 protein: CASSPPAGHTRDIQYF. The CDR3 DNA sequence: TGTGCCAGCAGCCCCCCGGCGGGACACACGAGAGACATTCAGTACTTC.

This clone is medium-sized. The J gene is TRBJ1-1, the V gene TRBV5-1; D unresolved. The CDR3 spans 15 residues. Germline CDR1 SGHRS, CDR2 YFSETQ. Trimming took off 0 bases at V and 10 bases at J, with 19 bases between the two ends. The CDR3 region is CASSLDPVLPVGAFF. In DNA form, the CDR3 reads TGCGCCAGCAGCTTGGATCCGGTCCTCCCAGTGGGAGCTTTCTTT.

This clone was observed a few times. This chain joins TRBV10-3 and TRBJ2-3, with TRBD1 identical over 9 bases. Trimming took 10 bases from V and 3 from J; bases not matched to a gene: 8. Per the germline V gene, CDR1 is ENHRY and CDR2 is SYGVKD. The CDR3 runs 14 residues. For the CDR3, the DNA is TGTGCCAGTTATCCGGGACAGGGTACAGATACGCAGTATTTT. This translates into CASYPGQGTDTQYF.

In the case of this clone: Since no conserved phenylalanine or tryptophan closes the CDR3, a read error is the likely cause. The chain couples TRBV5-1 to TRBJ1-2; 10 bases are a match to TRBD1. The CDR3 consists of 18 residues. Germline assignment: CDR1 SGHRS and CDR2 YFSETQ. Trimming took 4 bases from V and 4 from J; bases not matched to a gene: 16. The CDR3 DNA follows: TGCGCCAGCAGCCCTGGGGTATATGGGACAGGGGCCTCCTATGGCTACACCCTC. Protein product: CASSPGVYGTGASYGYTL.

The chain couples TRBV6-6 to TRBJ1-1; no clear D gene. CDR3 length: 11 amino acids. CDR1 is MNHNY, CDR2 SVGAGI, per germline (reference sequence). V lost 6 bases, J lost 5 bases, and 7 bases lay in between. CDR3 in amino acids: CASSTGTEAFF. CDR3 sequence (DNA): TGTGCCAGCAGCACGGGTACTGAAGCTTTCTTT.

The chain combines TRBV11-2 with TRBJ2-7; D remains ambiguous. The CDR3 sequence is 12 residues long. Trimming pared 3 bases from V and 4 bases from J, leaving 7 bases between. Germline V gene data show CDR1 as SGHAT and CDR2 as FQNNGV. The DNA of the CDR3 is TGTGCCAGCAGCTTTTCACTATACGAGCAGTACTTC. This codes for CASSFSLYEQYF.

The chain carries TRBV7-2 and TRBJ2-7; D remains unclear. The V gene lost 4 bases and the J gene lost 6 bases, with 16 bases spanning the gap. This CDR3 has 14 amino acids. Germline V CDR1 and CDR2: SGHTA, FQGNSA. The CDR3 DNA is TGTGCCAGCAGCTCTGACGGTGGGGTCGGCGAGCAGTACTTC. This codes for CASSSDGGVGEQYF.